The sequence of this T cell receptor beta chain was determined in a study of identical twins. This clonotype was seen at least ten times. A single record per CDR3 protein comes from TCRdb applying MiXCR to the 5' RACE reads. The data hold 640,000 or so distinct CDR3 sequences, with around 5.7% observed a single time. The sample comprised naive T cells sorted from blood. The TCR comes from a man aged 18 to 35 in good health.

The CDR3 DNA is TGCAGCGTGGGACAGGATAGTGCAGATACGCAGTATTTT. This encodes CSVGQDSADTQYF. The chain has TRBV29-1 and TRBJ2-3, with TRBD1 matching 8 bases. The CDR3 covers 13 residues. J gave up 4 bases and V 6 bases, and 6 bases lay outside the gene matches. Per germline, CDR1 SQVTM and CDR2 ANQGSEA.